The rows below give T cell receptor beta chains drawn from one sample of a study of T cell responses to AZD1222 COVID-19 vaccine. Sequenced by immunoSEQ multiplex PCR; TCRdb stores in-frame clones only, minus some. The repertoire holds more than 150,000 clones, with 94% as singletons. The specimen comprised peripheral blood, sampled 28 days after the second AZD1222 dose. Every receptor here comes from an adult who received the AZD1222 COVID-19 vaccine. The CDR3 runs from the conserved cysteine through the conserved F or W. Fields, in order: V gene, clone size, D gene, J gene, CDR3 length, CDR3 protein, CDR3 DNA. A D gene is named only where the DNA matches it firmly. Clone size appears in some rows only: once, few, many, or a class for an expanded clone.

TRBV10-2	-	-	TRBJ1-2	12	CASSDSGWTRTF	TGCGCCAGCAGTGACAGTGGATGGACTCGCACCTTC
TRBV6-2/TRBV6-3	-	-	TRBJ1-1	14	CASSSSLHYTEAFF	TGTGCCAGCAGTTCCTCCTTACACTACACTGAAGCTTTCTTT
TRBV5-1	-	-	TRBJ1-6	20	CASSLGKGTLMSSYNSPLHF	TGCGCCAGCAGCTTGGGCAAGGGGACCTTAATGAGCTCCTATAATTCACCCCTCCACTTT
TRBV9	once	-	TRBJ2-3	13	CASSVVETYTQYF	TGTGCCAGCAGCGTCGTTGAGACCTATACGCAGTATTTT
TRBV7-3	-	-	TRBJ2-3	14	CASSLIGAGDTQYF	TGTGCCAGCAGCTTAATTGGGGCTGGAGATACGCAGTATTTT
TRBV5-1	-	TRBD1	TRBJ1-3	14	CASSAGQGGNTIYF	TGCGCCAGCAGCGCGGGACAGGGGGGAAACACCATATATTTT
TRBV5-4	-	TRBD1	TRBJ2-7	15	CASSLTTGGYYEQYF	TGTGCCAGCAGCTTAACGACAGGGGGATACTACGAGCAGTACTTC
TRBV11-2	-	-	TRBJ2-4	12	CASRAPGDIQYF	TGTGCCAGCAGAGCCCCGGGGGACATTCAGTACTTC
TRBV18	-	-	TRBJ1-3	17	CASSPPGGVGSGNTIYF	TGTGCCAGCTCACCACCGGGGGGCGTCGGCTCTGGAAACACCATATATTTT
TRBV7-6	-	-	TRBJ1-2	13	CASSLPGLSGYTF	TGTGCCAGCAGCTTACCAGGGTTGAGTGGCTACACCTTC
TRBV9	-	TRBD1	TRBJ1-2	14	CASSVDDRGYGYTF	TGTGCCAGCAGCGTCGACGACAGGGGTTATGGCTACACCTTC
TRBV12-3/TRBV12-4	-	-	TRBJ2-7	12	CASSSSGNEQYF	TGTGCCAGCAGTTCCTCAGGGAACGAGCAGTACTTC
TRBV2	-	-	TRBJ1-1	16	CASREWTEMMNTEAFF	TGTGCCAGCAGAGAGTGGACAGAAATGATGAACACTGAAGCTTTCTTT
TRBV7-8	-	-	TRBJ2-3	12	CASSLVSVTQYF	TGTGCCAGCAGCTTAGTTAGTGTTACGCAGTATTTT
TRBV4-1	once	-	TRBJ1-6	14	CASSQAQDYSPLHF	TGCGCCAGCAGCCAAGCCCAGGATTATTCACCCCTCCACTTT
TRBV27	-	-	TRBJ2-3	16	CASSTRSELSTDTQYF	TGTGCCAGCAGCACCAGAAGTGAACTAAGCACAGATACGCAGTATTTT
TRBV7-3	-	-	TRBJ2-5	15	CASSSPGHPSGTQYF	TGTGCCAGCAGCTCCCCGGGACACCCGTCGGGGACCCAGTACTTC
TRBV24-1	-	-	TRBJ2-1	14	CATCFPASYNEQFF	TGTGCCACGTGTTTCCCGGCCTCCTACAATGAGCAGTTCTTC
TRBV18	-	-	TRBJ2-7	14	CASSPPGRHYEQYF	TGTGCCAGCTCACCACCAGGGAGGCACTATGAGCAGTACTTC
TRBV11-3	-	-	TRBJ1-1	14	CASSRPTENTEAFF	TGTGCCAGCAGCCGGCCAACAGAGAACACTGAAGCTTTCTTT
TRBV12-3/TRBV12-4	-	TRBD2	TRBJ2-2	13	CASRRREGGELFF	TGTGCCAGCAGGCGACGGGAGGGCGGGGAGCTGTTTTTT
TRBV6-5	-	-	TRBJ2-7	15	CASSYSDGISYEQYF	TGTGCCAGCAGTTACTCGGACGGGATCTCCTACGAGCAGTACTTC
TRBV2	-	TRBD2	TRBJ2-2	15	CASSAFAGGGGELFF	TGTGCCAGCAGTGCCTTCGCGGGAGGCGGCGGGGAGCTGTTTTTT
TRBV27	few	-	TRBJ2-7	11	CASSSSYEQYF	TGTGCCAGCAGCTCCTCCTACGAGCAGTACTTC
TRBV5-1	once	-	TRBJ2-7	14	CASSLDDGTYEQYF	TGCGCCAGCAGCTTGGACGACGGCACCTACGAGCAGTACTTC
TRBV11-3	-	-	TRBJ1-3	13	CASSLGAGNTIYF	TGTGCCAGCAGCTTAGGGGCTGGAAACACCATATATTTT
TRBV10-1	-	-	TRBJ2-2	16	CASAKLREGKPGSCFF	-
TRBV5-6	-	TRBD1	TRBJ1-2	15	CASSWTGVGYYGYTF	TGTGCCAGCAGCTGGACAGGGGTAGGCTACTATGGCTACACCTTC
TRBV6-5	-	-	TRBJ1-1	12	CASKQGAARAFF	TGTGCCAGCAAACAAGGGGCCGCGAGGGCTTTCTTT
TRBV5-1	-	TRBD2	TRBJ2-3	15	CASSLTSGGADTQYF	TGCGCCAGCAGCTTGACTAGCGGGGGGGCGGATACGCAGTATTTT
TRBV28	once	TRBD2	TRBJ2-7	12	CASLLRGGEQYF	TGTGCCAGCCTTTTACGCGGGGGCGAGCAGTACTTC
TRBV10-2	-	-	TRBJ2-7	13	CASSEQGPYEQYF	TGCGCCAGCAGTGAACAGGGTCCCTACGAGCAGTACTTC
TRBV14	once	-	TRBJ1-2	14	CASSQANTGNGYTF	TGTGCCAGCAGCCAAGCTAATACAGGGAATGGCTACACCTTC
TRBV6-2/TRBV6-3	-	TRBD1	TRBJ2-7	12	CASSGQGLKQYF	TGTGCCAGCAGCGGACAGGGCCTGAAGCAGTACTTC
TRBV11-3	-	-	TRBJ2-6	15	CASSLRTSGANVLTF	TGTGCCAGCAGCTTAAGGACTTCTGGGGCCAACGTCCTGACTTTC
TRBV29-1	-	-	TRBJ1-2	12	CSVGRDTRGYTF	TGCAGCGTCGGACGGGACACCCGGGGCTACACCTTC
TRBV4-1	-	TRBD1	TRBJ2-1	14	CASSQIRDSNEQFF	TGCGCCAGCAGCCAAATCCGGGACAGCAATGAGCAGTTCTTC